A selection of T cell receptor beta chains follows, all from one sample in a study of T cell responses to AZD1222 COVID-19 vaccine. Repertoires were generated with immunoSEQ multiplex PCR, while TCRdb's copy carries only in-frame clones and drops some. The data show approximately 170,000 clones, approximately 90% seen once. The sample was peripheral blood, taken on day 0 of AZD1222 vaccination. The receptors come from an adult in good health. Each CDR3 is given with its conserved first and last residue. A D gene is named only where the DNA matches it firmly. A row's size may be missing; if present it is once, few, many or a size class.

J gene: TRBJ1-5
clone size: few
V gene: TRBV19
D gene: NA
CDR3 protein: CASTGITIVEPQHF
CDR3 DNA: TGTGCCAGTACGGGGATAACAATTGTGGAGCCCCAGCATTTT

J gene: TRBJ1-5
clone size: NA
V gene: TRBV18
D gene: NA
CDR3 protein: CASSPTHSNQPQHF
CDR3 DNA: TGTGCCAGCTCACCAACGCATAGCAATCAGCCCCAGCATTTT

J gene: TRBJ1-1
clone size: NA
V gene: TRBV4-1
D gene: TRBD1
CDR3 protein: CASSLQPRDRDPAEAFF
CDR3 DNA: TGCGCCAGCAGCCTCCAACCCCGGGACAGGGACCCAGCTGAAGCTTTCTTT

J gene: TRBJ2-2
clone size: NA
V gene: TRBV4-2
D gene: NA
CDR3 protein: CASSQGLLTGELFF
CDR3 DNA: TGTGCCAGCAGCCAGGGACTTCTCACCGGGGAGCTGTTTTTT

J gene: TRBJ1-5
clone size: NA
V gene: TRBV19
D gene: TRBD1
CDR3 protein: CASSFLVTGAQPQHF
CDR3 DNA: TGTGCCAGTAGTTTCCTCGTTACAGGGGCTCAGCCCCAGCATTTT

J gene: TRBJ2-3
clone size: once
V gene: TRBV2
D gene: NA
CDR3 protein: CASSQLDTQYF
CDR3 DNA: TGTGCCAGCTCACAGTTAGATACGCAGTATTTT

J gene: TRBJ2-3
clone size: NA
V gene: TRBV7-2
D gene: TRBD2
CDR3 protein: CASIRRGGGTDTQYF
CDR3 DNA: TGTGCCAGCATCCGGCGGGGGGGCGGCACAGATACGCAGTATTTT

J gene: TRBJ1-2
clone size: NA
V gene: TRBV29-1
D gene: NA
CDR3 protein: CSVERDRYYTF
CDR3 DNA: TGCAGCGTAGAAAGGGACCGATACTACACCTTC

J gene: TRBJ1-1
clone size: NA
V gene: TRBV9
D gene: NA
CDR3 protein: CASSVVGENTEAFF
CDR3 DNA: TGTGCCAGCAGCGTAGTAGGAGAGAACACTGAAGCTTTCTTT

J gene: TRBJ2-5
clone size: NA
V gene: TRBV7-9
D gene: NA
CDR3 protein: CASSRTASRTRQETQYF
CDR3 DNA: TGTGCCAGCAGCCGTACCGCCTCGCGGACCCGCCAAGAGACCCAGTACTTC

J gene: TRBJ1-6
clone size: NA
V gene: TRBV4-1
D gene: TRBD1
CDR3 protein: CASSHPDRGDSPLHF
CDR3 DNA: TGCGCCAGCAGCCACCCCGACAGGGGAGATTCACCCCTCCACTTT

J gene: TRBJ2-2
clone size: NA
V gene: TRBV6-2/TRBV6-3
D gene: NA
CDR3 protein: CASSYQATGELFF
CDR3 DNA: TGTGCCAGCAGTTACCAAGCTACCGGGGAGCTGTTTTTT

J gene: TRBJ2-5
clone size: NA
V gene: TRBV30
D gene: TRBD1
CDR3 protein: CAWSVSRTGVFETQYF
CDR3 DNA: TGTGCCTGGAGTGTGAGTAGGACAGGGGTTTTTGAGACCCAGTACTTC

J gene: TRBJ2-3
clone size: NA
V gene: TRBV18
D gene: NA
CDR3 protein: CASSPPYRDTQYF
CDR3 DNA: TGTGCCAGCTCACCACCGTACAGAGATACGCAGTATTTT

J gene: TRBJ2-1
clone size: NA
V gene: TRBV2
D gene: TRBD2
CDR3 protein: CASTLAGSYNEQFF
CDR3 DNA: TGTGCCAGCACACTAGCGGGGTCCTACAATGAGCAGTTCTTC

J gene: TRBJ2-3
clone size: NA
V gene: TRBV28
D gene: TRBD1
CDR3 protein: CASSQSSDRATDTQYF
CDR3 DNA: TGTGCCAGCAGTCAGAGCTCGGACAGGGCCACAGATACGCAGTATTTT

J gene: TRBJ1-4
clone size: NA
V gene: TRBV19
D gene: TRBD1
CDR3 protein: CASWRTGGFEKLFF
CDR3 DNA: TGTGCCAGTTGGAGGACAGGCGGATTCGAAAAACTGTTTTTT

J gene: TRBJ1-1
clone size: NA
V gene: TRBV18
D gene: TRBD1
CDR3 protein: CASSVQGYEAFF
CDR3 DNA: TGTGCCAGCTCAGTACAGGGGTATGAGGCTTTCTTT

J gene: TRBJ2-1
clone size: NA
V gene: TRBV10-3
D gene: TRBD2
CDR3 protein: CAIRPSGGALYNEQFF
CDR3 DNA: TGTGCCATCAGGCCTAGCGGGGGGGCCCTGTACAATGAGCAGTTCTTC

J gene: TRBJ2-2
clone size: NA
V gene: TRBV7-3
D gene: NA
CDR3 protein: CASSGNIGELFF
CDR3 DNA: TGTGCCAGCAGCGGCAACATCGGGGAGCTGTTTTTT

J gene: TRBJ2-7
clone size: NA
V gene: TRBV28
D gene: NA
CDR3 protein: CASSFVGASSYEQYF
CDR3 DNA: TGTGCCAGCAGTTTCGTCGGGGCAAGCTCCTACGAGCAGTACTTC

J gene: TRBJ2-1
clone size: NA
V gene: TRBV5-6
D gene: TRBD2
CDR3 protein: CASSTGTSGVNEQFF
CDR3 DNA: TGTGCCAGCAGCACTGGGACTAGCGGGGTGAATGAGCAGTTCTTC

J gene: TRBJ2-7
clone size: NA
V gene: TRBV5-4
D gene: NA
CDR3 protein: CASSRDRSSYEQYF
CDR3 DNA: TGTGCCAGCAGCCGCGACAGGAGCTCCTACGAGCAGTACTTC

J gene: TRBJ1-6
clone size: NA
V gene: TRBV6-5
D gene: NA
CDR3 protein: CASRGRSDNSPLHF
CDR3 DNA: TGTGCCAGCAGGGGACGATCGGATAATTCACCCCTCCACTTT

J gene: TRBJ1-2
clone size: NA
V gene: TRBV19
D gene: NA
CDR3 protein: CASSINGFEGTYGYTF
CDR3 DNA: TGTGCCAGTAGTATTAATGGCTTCGAGGGAACCTATGGCTACACCTTC

J gene: TRBJ1-1
clone size: NA
V gene: TRBV5-1
D gene: NA
CDR3 protein: CASSLGVENTEAFF
CDR3 DNA: TGCGCCAGCAGCTTGGGAGTGGAGAACACTGAAGCTTTCTTT

J gene: TRBJ2-1
clone size: NA
V gene: TRBV11-1
D gene: TRBD2
CDR3 protein: CASRLLAGGTYNEQFF
CDR3 DNA: TGTGCCAGCAGATTACTAGCGGGGGGCACCTACAATGAGCAGTTCTTC

J gene: TRBJ2-3
clone size: NA
V gene: TRBV27
D gene: TRBD2
CDR3 protein: CASRVAGLNTDTQYF
CDR3 DNA: TGTGCCAGCAGAGTAGCGGGCCTAAACACAGATACGCAGTATTTT

J gene: TRBJ2-3
clone size: NA
V gene: TRBV25-1
D gene: NA
CDR3 protein: CASSEYPGTSTDTQYF
CDR3 DNA: TGTGCCAGCAGTGAATATCCCGGGACCTCCACAGATACGCAGTATTTT

J gene: TRBJ1-5
clone size: NA
V gene: TRBV7-9
D gene: NA
CDR3 protein: CASSRGGINQPQHF
CDR3 DNA: TGTGCCAGCAGCCGCGGGGGAATCAATCAGCCCCAGCATTTT

J gene: TRBJ1-3
clone size: NA
V gene: TRBV6-4
D gene: NA
CDR3 protein: CASIIPPGPIYCTIYF
CDR3 DNA: TGTGCCAGCATAATACCGCCGGGACCCATTTATTGCACCATATATTTT

J gene: TRBJ1-1
clone size: NA
V gene: TRBV11-2
D gene: NA
CDR3 protein: CASSLGSRGRRTSEAFF
CDR3 DNA: TGTGCCAGCAGCTTAGGAAGCCGGGGAAGGAGAACAAGTGAAGCTTTCTTT

J gene: TRBJ2-7
clone size: NA
V gene: TRBV27
D gene: TRBD2
CDR3 protein: CASSSAGGSYEQYF
CDR3 DNA: TGTGCCAGCAGTTCAGCGGGGGGATCCTACGAGCAGTACTTC

J gene: TRBJ2-5
clone size: NA
V gene: TRBV7-3
D gene: TRBD1
CDR3 protein: CASSLSPPGGAGETQYF
CDR3 DNA: TGTGCCAGCAGCTTATCACCCCCAGGGGGCGCGGGAGAGACCCAGTACTTC

J gene: TRBJ1-1
clone size: NA
V gene: TRBV10-3
D gene: NA
CDR3 protein: CAISGQQNTEAFF
CDR3 DNA: TGTGCCATCAGCGGACAGCAGAACACTGAAGCTTTCTTT